Reported below is one T cell receptor beta chain. Its antigen is unknown. No base qualities exist here, and no much larger clone lies one base off it. The sample is drawn from a study of blood T cells in healthy people across ages (dated by TCRdb to the mid-2010s). For context, the study as a whole: In model experiments, template switching captured roughly one uniquely barcoded TCR beta cDNA molecule for every two T cells. The study measured age-related changes in TCR beta repertoire diversity using deep sequencing normalized with unique cDNA molecular identifiers. Donors were grouped into four age groups: young (average roughly 17 years), middle-aged (39), aged (about 60) and long-lived (just over 80). To avoid experimental bias, donors of different ages were distributed randomly across sequencing lanes. Using the same blood draw, the study looked at two additional independent replicas of 1 million unique cDNA reads for two donors, one aged 18 to 29 and the other aged 80 or older.

Findings and caveats that apply to the study as a whole: Bulk unsorted PBMC profiling prevented conclusive comparison of naive and antigen-experienced compartments. Observed TCR beta diversity per million T cells fell roughly linearly with age, and a significant reduction was already apparent by age around 36. Total diversity estimates from one million sequenced T cells were considered lower bounds and underestimates. Observed TCR beta diversity correlated strongly with the percentage of naive T cells measured by flow cytometry. Because donor CMV infection status was unknown, age-related changes in expanded clonotypes were potentially confounded. Compared with the aged group, more naive CD4+ T cells, fewer expanded clones and increased TCR diversity were shown by the long-lived group, suggesting age selection.

The CDR1 and CDR2 encoded by the germline V gene are SGHVS and FNYEAQ. V is shortened by 5 bases, J by 3 bases, and the region joining them spans 13 bases. The CDR3, cysteine through phenylalanine, is 15 amino acids long. Just the 45-base CDR3 DNA is kept, in frame starting at base 1. Systemically healthy Caucasian individuals from Russia, 35 to 40 in total and aged roughly 6 to 100 years, were included as donors. Approximately 11 milliliters of peripheral blood were drawn from each donor into EDTA-treated Vacutainer tubes. Ficoll-Paque density-gradient centrifugation was used to isolate PBMCs, with at least 7 million per sample. Trizol reagent was used to extract total RNA from PBMCs, with at least 6 micrograms per sample. For every donor, an aliquot of PBMCs went through flow cytometry to measure the percentages of naive CD45RAhigh/CD27high T cells. Library preparation was by 5' RACE. The reads were generated on an Illumina HiSeq 2500. The second PCR ran for roughly 7 to 11 cycles and used a J-beta primer mix along with a sample-barcoded 5' primer. A unique molecular identifier was introduced onto each TCR beta cDNA molecule by a template-switch 5' adaptor carrying 12 random nucleotides. At least 2.5 million CDR3-containing paired-end reads were obtained from each sample. First-strand cDNA was synthesized from all RNA with the Mint cDNA synthesis kit, primed by a TRBC-specific oligonucleotide. Following uracil-DNA glycosylase treatment, a first 18-cycle PCR with universal primers M1SS and BC2_uni_R was performed on all cDNA. The paper's processing steps were these. For normalization, 1 million high-quality reads, each with a distinct molecular identifier, were randomly selected from each sample. Instead of being binned into consensus sequences, reads with shared molecular identifiers were discarded. CDR3 identification, clonotype clustering and error correction used MiTCR with a Q25 quality threshold and the strictest error-elimination algorithm. A nonparametric unseen species model using Euler transformation provided a lower-bound estimate of total TCR beta diversity. Starting from the raw public reads, TCRdb applied fastp trimming at Q25, assembled clones with MiXCR and retained in-frame beta chains. Entries that share a CDR3 protein sequence are merged under the most common genes and DNA. TCRdb's processing, not the authors', yielded these V and J calls. Here the sample has 750,000 to 950,000 distinct CDR3 sequences; around half occur a single time. The leading ten clones occupy 41% of the sample.

This chain joins TRBV7-6 to TRBJ1-4; no D segment can be confidently identified. The source of this sequence is an elderly man in good health. Sequences were obtained from blood. The DNA is as follows: TGTGCCAGCAGCCCCGTAGGATCTTCTAATGAAAAACTGTTTTTT. Protein translation: CASSPVGSSNEKLFF. Extended through the reference TRBV7-6 and TRBJ1-4 proteins, this CDR3 yields the full variable domain: GAGVSQSPRYKVTKRGQDVALRCDPISGHVSLYWYRQALGQGPEFLTYFNYEAQQDKSGLPNDRFSAERPEGSISTLTIQRTEQRDSAMYRCASSPVGSSNEKLFFGSGTQLSVL.